This TCR beta chain comes out of a study of blood T cell repertoires in COVID-19. In the study overall: The analysed material was cDNA or gDNA that came from T cells, B-cell-depleted T cells, or PBMCs.

V lost 2 bases, J lost 8 bases, and 18 bases lay in between. This CDR3 has 15 amino acids. Germline-derived CDR1 and CDR2 are SGHTA and FQGNSA. Some clones are missing from TCRdb's copy, which holds only in-frame ones; the method was immunoSEQ multiplex PCR. Here the sample spans under 300,000 clones, approximately 82% being singletons. This receptor was identified in a man aged 25-45 years who had recovered from COVID-19. This chain uses TRBV7-2 with TRBJ1-2, with a tentative D call TRBD1 (5 bases). The material sequenced was peripheral blood. The CDR3 sequence: CASSLMGQGGSGYTF. Here the CDR3 DNA reads TGTGCCAGCAGCTTAATGGGGCAGGGAGGCTCGGGCTACACCTTC.